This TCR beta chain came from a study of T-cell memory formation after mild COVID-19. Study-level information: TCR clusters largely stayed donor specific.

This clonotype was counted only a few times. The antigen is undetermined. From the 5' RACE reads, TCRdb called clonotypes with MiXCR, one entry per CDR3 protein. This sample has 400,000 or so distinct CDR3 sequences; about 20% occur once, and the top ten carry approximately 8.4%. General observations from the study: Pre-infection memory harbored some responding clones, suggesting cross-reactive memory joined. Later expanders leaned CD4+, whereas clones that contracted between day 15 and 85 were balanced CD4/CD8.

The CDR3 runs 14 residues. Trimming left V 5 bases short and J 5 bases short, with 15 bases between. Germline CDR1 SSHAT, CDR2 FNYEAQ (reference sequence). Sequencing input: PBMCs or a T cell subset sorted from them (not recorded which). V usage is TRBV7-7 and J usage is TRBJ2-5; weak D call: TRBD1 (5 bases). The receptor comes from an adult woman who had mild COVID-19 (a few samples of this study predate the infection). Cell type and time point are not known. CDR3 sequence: CASSEGVIPETQYF. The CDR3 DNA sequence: TGTGCCAGCAGCGAAGGGGTGATCCCGGAGACCCAGTACTTC. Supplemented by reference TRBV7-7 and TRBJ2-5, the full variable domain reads GAGVSQSPRYKVTKRGQDVTLRCDPISSHATLYWYQQALGQGPEFLTYFNYEAQPDKSGLPSDRFSAERPEGSISTLTIQRTEQRDSAMYRCASSEGVIPETQYFGPGTRLLVL.